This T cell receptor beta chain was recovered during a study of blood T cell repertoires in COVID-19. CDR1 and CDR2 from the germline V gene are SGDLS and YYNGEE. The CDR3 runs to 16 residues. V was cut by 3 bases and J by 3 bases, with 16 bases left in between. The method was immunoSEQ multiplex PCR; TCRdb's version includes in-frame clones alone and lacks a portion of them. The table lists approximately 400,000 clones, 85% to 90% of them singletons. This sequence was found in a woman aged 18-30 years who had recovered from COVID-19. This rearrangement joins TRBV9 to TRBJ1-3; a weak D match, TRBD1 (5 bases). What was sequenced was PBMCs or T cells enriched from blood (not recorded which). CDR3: CASSGDGGRNGNTIYF. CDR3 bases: TGTGCCAGCAGCGGAGACGGGGGGAGGAATGGAAACACCATATATTTT.